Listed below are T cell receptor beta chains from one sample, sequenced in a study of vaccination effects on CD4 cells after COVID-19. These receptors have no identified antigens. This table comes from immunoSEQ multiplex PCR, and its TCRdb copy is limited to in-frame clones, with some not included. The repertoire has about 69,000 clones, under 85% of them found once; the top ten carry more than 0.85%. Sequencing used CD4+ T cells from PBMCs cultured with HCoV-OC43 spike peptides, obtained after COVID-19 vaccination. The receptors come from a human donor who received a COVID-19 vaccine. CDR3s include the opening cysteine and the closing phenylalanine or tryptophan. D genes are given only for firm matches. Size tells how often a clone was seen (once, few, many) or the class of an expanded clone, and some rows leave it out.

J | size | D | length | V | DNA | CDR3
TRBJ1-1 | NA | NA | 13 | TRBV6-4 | TGTGCCAGCAGTGTAGAGCAGAACACTGAAGCTTTCTTT | CASSVEQNTEAFF
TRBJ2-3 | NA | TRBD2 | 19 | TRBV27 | TGTGCCAGCAGTTTCCGGGCGGGGGGCCTCCGATTATACACAGATACGCAGTATTTT | CASSFRAGGLRLYTDTQYF
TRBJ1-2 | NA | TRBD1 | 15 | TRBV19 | TGTGCCAGTAGTATTGTGACAGGGGGCAACTATGGCTACACCTTC | CASSIVTGGNYGYTF
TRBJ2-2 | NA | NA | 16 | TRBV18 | TGTGCCAGCTCACCAAATGGGGGGTCGAACACCGGGGAGCTGTTTTTT | CASSPNGGSNTGELFF
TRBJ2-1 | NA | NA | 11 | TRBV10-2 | TGCGCCAGCAGTATCAACAATGAGCAGTTCTTC | CASSINNEQFF
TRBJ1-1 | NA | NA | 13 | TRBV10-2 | TGCGCCAGCAGTGAGTTCGGTGCTACTGAAGCTTTCTTT | CASSEFGATEAFF
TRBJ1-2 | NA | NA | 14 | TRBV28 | TGTGCCAGCACCGGAGGGGGAACTAACTATGGCTACACCTTC | CASTGGGTNYGYTF
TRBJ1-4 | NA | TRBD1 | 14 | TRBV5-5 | TGTGCCAGCAACGCGGACAGGTATAATGAAAAACTGTTTTTT | CASNADRYNEKLFF
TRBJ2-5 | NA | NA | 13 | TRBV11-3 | TGTGCCAGCAGCTTGGCCTACAAAGAGACCCAGTACTTC | CASSLAYKETQYF
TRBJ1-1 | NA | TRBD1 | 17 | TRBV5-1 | TGCGCCAGCAGCTTTGGACAGGGGGCTGAGGTGAACACTGAAGCTTTCTTT | CASSFGQGAEVNTEAFF
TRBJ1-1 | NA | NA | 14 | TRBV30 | TGTGCCTGGACCAACCTGCCAATCAACACTGAAGCTTTCTTT | CAWTNLPINTEAFF
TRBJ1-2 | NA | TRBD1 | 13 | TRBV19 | TGTGCCAGTTGGGACAGGGGAGGAGCCGGCTACACCTTC | CASWDRGGAGYTF
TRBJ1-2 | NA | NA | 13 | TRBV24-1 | TGTGCCACCAGTGATTTCCGGGGCTATGGCTACACCTTC | CATSDFRGYGYTF
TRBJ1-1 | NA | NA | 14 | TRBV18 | TGTGCCAGCTCAATTTCGACGGGAAACACTGAAGCTTTCTTT | CASSISTGNTEAFF
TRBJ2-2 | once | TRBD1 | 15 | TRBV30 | TGTGCCTGGAGATCGGGACAGGAATCGACCGGGGAGCTGTTTTTT | CAWRSGQESTGELFF
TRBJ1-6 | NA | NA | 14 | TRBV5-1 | TGCGCCAGCAGCTGGGGTACCTCAGAATCACCCCTCCACTTT | CASSWGTSESPLHF
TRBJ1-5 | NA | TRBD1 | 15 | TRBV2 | TGTGCCAGCAAGGGGACAGCGGGTAGCAATCAGCCCCAGCATTTT | CASKGTAGSNQPQHF
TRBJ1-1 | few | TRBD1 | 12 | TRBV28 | TGTGCCAGCACCACAGGGGGCGCCGGAGCTTTCTTT | CASTTGGAGAFF
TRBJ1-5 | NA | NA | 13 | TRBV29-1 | TGCAGCGTTCGTGCCGATACCAATCAGCCCCAGCATTTT | CSVRADTNQPQHF
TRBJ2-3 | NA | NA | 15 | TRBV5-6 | TGTGCCAGCAGCTTGGGTAACCGAGACACAGATACGCAGTATTTT | CASSLGNRDTDTQYF